These T cell receptor beta chains were read from a single sample in a study of T cell repertoires in cytomegalovirus infection. TCRdb recomputed calls from the reads with MiXCR, one row per CDR3 protein. In the table there are about 160,000 distinct CDR3 sequences, roughly 15% of which are singletons. The sample taken for sequencing was CD8+ T cells from PBMCs. These receptors were obtained from a human donor in good health (CMV status not recorded). Some clones in this sample may be carry-over from other donors' samples. Both conserved end residues are part of each CDR3. The D gene is left open where the match is weak. Not all rows give a size; the values are once, few, many and, for expanded clones, a class.

v_call	clone_size	d_call	j_call	cdr3_nt	cdr3_aa
TRBV7-2	medium-sized	.	TRBJ2-7	TGTGCCAGCAGCACTTCAAGAGAGCAGTACTTC	CASSTSREQYF
TRBV7-2	few	.	TRBJ1-6	TGTGCCAGCAGCGTGGACAGTTATAATTCACCCCTCCACTTT	CASSVDSYNSPLHF
TRBV12-3/TRBV12-4	.	.	TRBJ2-7	TGTGCCAGCAGAGCAGGGGACTCCTACGAGCAGTACTTC	CASRAGDSYEQYF
TRBV7-9	few	.	TRBJ2-7	TGTGCCAGCAGGCCCCAGTACGAGCAGTACTTC	CASRPQYEQYF
TRBV4-1	.	.	TRBJ2-5	TGCGCCAGCAGCCAAGATCAAGCCCCAGAGACCCAGTACTTC	CASSQDQAPETQYF
TRBV15	.	TRBD1	TRBJ1-5	TGTGCCACCAGCAGGGACAGGGGTCAGCCCCAGCATTTT	CATSRDRGQPQHF
TRBV20-1	.	TRBD1	TRBJ1-2	TGCAGTGCTAGCGGGGGGACAGTATATGGCTACACCTTC	CSASGGTVYGYTF
TRBV6-1	few	.	TRBJ2-5	TGTGCCAGCACCCCTACAGTCGGACAAGAGACCCAGTACTTC	CASTPTVGQETQYF
TRBV7-2	.	.	TRBJ1-2	TGTGCCAGCAGCTACTTGACAGTGTACTATGGCTACACCTTC	CASSYLTVYYGYTF
TRBV27	.	.	TRBJ1-1	TGTGCCAGCAGTTGGTTGGGGAACACTGAAGCTTTCTTT	CASSWLGNTEAFF
TRBV28	.	TRBD1	TRBJ2-7	TGTGCCATCGGGGTCCCGGACAGGCCATACGAGCAGTACTTC	CAIGVPDRPYEQYF
TRBV7-9	many	.	TRBJ1-1	TGTGCCAGCAGCTTGGGTATCGGTGAAGCTTTCTTT	CASSLGIGEAFF
TRBV27	few	.	TRBJ2-1	TGTGCCAGCAGTCCGCTCGGGGGAGTGAATGAGCAGTTCTTC	CASSPLGGVNEQFF
TRBV6-2/TRBV6-3	.	TRBD2	TRBJ2-7	TGTGCCAGCAGTTACTCAAGGACTAGCGGGGGGCGTGAGCAGTACTTC	CASSYSRTSGGREQYF
TRBV11-2	few	TRBD2	TRBJ2-1	TGTGCCAGCACGCGACTAGCGGGAGTTACCTCCTACAATGAGCAGTTCTTC	CASTRLAGVTSYNEQFF
TRBV7-2	few	.	TRBJ2-7	TGTGCCAGCAGCTTTTCCCCAGCTGGATACGAGCAGTACTTC	CASSFSPAGYEQYF
TRBV20-1	.	TRBD1	TRBJ1-2	TGCAGTGCTAGGGGGACAGGGGAAGTTGGCTACACCTTC	CSARGTGEVGYTF
TRBV29-1	.	.	TRBJ2-7	TGCAGCGTTCTCCGGGACTCCTACGAGCAGTACTTC	CSVLRDSYEQYF
TRBV9	.	.	TRBJ2-7	TGTGCCAGCAGCGCCGGCGATGGGGGCAGTCAGTACTTC	CASSAGDGGSQYF
TRBV6-2/TRBV6-3	.	.	TRBJ1-2	TGTGCCAGCACGACTCCCGGAGGGCGAACTAACTATGGCTACACCTTC	CASTTPGGRTNYGYTF
TRBV7-9	few	TRBD1	TRBJ2-7	TGTGCCAGCACCGGGACAGGGGAATCCCCAAACGAGCAGTACTTC	CASTGTGESPNEQYF
TRBV29-1	.	.	TRBJ2-7	TGCAGCGTTGAAGAGTCAGGGGGGACCTACGAGCAGTACTTC	CSVEESGGTYEQYF
TRBV20-1	.	TRBD2	TRBJ2-3	TGCAGTGGGAGGCGGCGGGAGGATAGCACAGATACGCAGTATTTT	CSGRRREDSTDTQYF
TRBV28	few	TRBD2	TRBJ2-7	TGTGCCAGCAGTTTAGCACTAGCGGGCAACCCGGCTCCGGACGAGCAGTACTTC	CASSLALAGNPAPDEQYF
TRBV28	.	TRBD2	TRBJ2-6	TGTGCCAGCAGTTGGGTGAGACTAGCGGGAGATACTGGGGCCAACGTCCTGACTTTC	CASSWVRLAGDTGANVLTF
TRBV6-2/TRBV6-3	.	.	TRBJ2-7	TGTGCCAGCAGTTACTATAGGTACGAGCAGTACTTC	CASSYYRYEQYF
TRBV7-6	.	TRBD1	TRBJ2-7	TGTGCCAGCAGCGAGGGACAGGCCAACGAGCAGTACTTC	CASSEGQANEQYF